The clone carrying this T cell receptor beta chain was detected only once. TCRdb keeps only in-frame clones here, not all; method: immunoSEQ multiplex PCR. The table lists fewer than 95,000 clones, around 93% of them singletons. The sample is drawn from a study of T cell changes during pregnancy in multiple sclerosis. The germline V gene has CDR1 MNHEY and CDR2 SMNVEV (reference sequence). V was clipped by 0 bases and J by 8 bases; unmatched bases: 4. The CDR3 loop spans 15 amino acids. The sample in question was peripheral blood, obtained in the third trimester of pregnancy. This clonotype was sampled from a female donor with multiple sclerosis, enrolled in a pregnancy study. The genes are TRBV27 and TRBJ2-4; 10 nucleotides match TRBD1. CDR3 amino acids: CASSLSGTGDYIQYF. Here the CDR3 DNA reads TGTGCCAGCAGTTTATCGGGGACAGGGGATTACATTCAGTACTTC.